The subject of this entry is one T cell receptor (beta chain). This CDR3 is 16 amino acids long. Germline trimming cut 3 bases from V and 3 bases from J; bases unmatched to any gene: 6. Per germline, CDR1 LNHDA and CDR2 SQIVND (reference sequence). The sample is drawn from a study of blood T cell repertoires in COVID-19. About the research overall: Material from acute and convalescent COVID-19 was sourced from the United States, Italy and Spain.

Produced via immunoSEQ multiplex PCR; TCRdb's table is partial and in-frame only. Here the sample spans roughly 100,000 clones, over 75% being singletons. The specimen sequenced was peripheral blood. The chain joins TRBV19 to TRBJ1-4; 8 bases align to TRBD1. The sequence came from a man in his 70s with acute or convalescent COVID-19. Written as DNA, the CDR3 is TGTGCCAGTAGTATCGGGACAGGCGTTTCTAATGAAAAACTGTTTTTT. This gives the protein CASSIGTGVSNEKLFF.